The clone carrying this TCR beta chain showed up just a few times. Its antigen is not known. The CDR3 has 11 residues. Per the germline V gene, CDR1 is SGDLS and CDR2 is YYNGEE. V lost 6 bases, J lost 5 bases, and 1 base stayed unmatched. The authors reverse transcribed all of the isolated RNA, so sequencing captured expressed TCRB transcripts. Sequencing used immunoSEQ multiplex PCR; TCRdb keeps in-frame clones, though not all of them. The sample lists about 290,000 clones, approximately 8.1% occurring once. This sample stems from a study of beta chain features in type 1 diabetes. Study results and limitations: In these data, an HLA type influence on TCRB rearrangement remained unresolved. Shortening that was moderate but significant affected the TCRB CDR3s of Type 1 diabetes patients in all four CD4+ subsets.

Sequencing used central memory CD4+ T cells from blood. The clonotype comes from a woman aged 18-29 years in good health. The chain couples TRBV9 to TRBJ2-5, with TRBD2 matching over 7 bases. The CDR3 coding sequence is TGTGCCAGCATGGGAGGGGAGACCCAGTACTTC. As protein: CASMGGETQYF.